One and the same sample provided the 26 T cell receptor beta chains below, sequenced in a study of beta chain features in type 1 diabetes. Study conclusions and caveats: Shortening of TCRB CDR3s, moderate but significant, appeared in all four CD4+ subsets of Type 1 diabetes patients.

Their recognized antigens are unknown. Since all of the isolated RNA was reverse transcribed, expressed TCRB transcripts were what got sequenced. TCRdb's copy holds only in-frame clones and misses some; the assay was immunoSEQ multiplex PCR. Of about 370,000 clones in the sample, 8.5% to 10% are singletons; the top ten hold about 0.6%. The material sequenced was central memory CD4+ T cells from blood. These TCRs come from a man aged 25-40 years with type 1 diabetes.

This chain joins TRBV30 and TRBJ2-5; 9 bases match TRBD1. V trimming: 1 base; J trimming: 5 bases; junction bases outside the gene matches: 8. The CDR3 runs to 15 residues. The V gene's germline CDR1 is GTSNPN and CDR2 SVGIG (reference sequence). The CDR3 protein is CAWSGKDRGSETQYF. The CDR3 coding sequence is TGTGCCTGGAGTGGGAAGGACAGGGGCTCGGAGACCCAGTACTTC.

The CDR3 sequence is CSVEEDHTDTQYF. CDR3 coding DNA: TGCAGCGTTGAGGAGGACCACACAGATACGCAGTATTTT. The rearrangement links TRBV29-1 to TRBJ2-3, with D possibly being TRBD2 (5 bases). This CDR3 contains 13 residues. Per germline, CDR1 SQVTM and CDR2 ANQGSEA. V was pared by 3 bases and J by 2 bases, with 9 bases between.

This clone was counted only a few times. The rearrangement links TRBV6-4 to TRBJ2-1; D is uncertain. Trimming shortened V by 5 bases and J by 9 bases, and 14 bases separated the two germline ends. CDR1 is MRHNA, CDR2 SNTAGT, per germline. The CDR3 has 13 amino acids. CDR3 loop: CASSTHPVGEQFF. DNA for the CDR3: TGTGCCAGCAGTACCCACCCCGTGGGTGAGCAGTTCTTC.

This clone was counted a few times. This chain uses TRBV19 with TRBJ1-1; 7 nucleotides align to TRBD1. Germline-derived CDR1 and CDR2 are LNHDA and SQIVND (reference sequence). The CDR3 has 17 residues. With 0 bases clipped from V and 2 bases from J, the junction kept 9 bases outside the gene matches. CDR3 sequence reads: CASSIESLGQLNTEAFF. CDR3 bases: TGTGCCAGTAGTATAGAGTCGCTGGGACAGCTAAACACTGAAGCTTTCTTT.

This clone was counted only a few times. The chain employs TRBV4-2 and TRBJ2-7, with 11 bases fitting TRBD1. The CDR3 extends over 16 amino acids. The J segment lost 5 bases and the V segment lost 2 bases, leaving 8 bases of the junction unmatched. CDR1 and CDR2 (germline): LGHNA, YNFKEQ. The CDR3 nucleotides are TGTGCCAGCAGCCAAATGAGGACAGGGGGCCCAAACGAGCAGTACTTC. This sequence encodes CASSQMRTGGPNEQYF.

This clone was detected only a few times. As DNA, the CDR3 is TGTGCCAGCAGCCCGGGAGGTCAAGTTTATGGCTACACCTTC. It specifies CASSPGGQVYGYTF. This chain links TRBV28 with TRBJ1-2; D remains unclear. Deletions cut 6 bases from V and 5 bases from J, with 16 bases between. The length of the CDR3 is 14 residues. Germline CDR1 is MDHEN and CDR2 is SYDVKM.

This clone was counted many times. V and J are TRBV10-3 and TRBJ2-7, with D perhaps given as TRBD1 or TRBD2 (5 bases each). Germline V gene lookup returns CDR1 ENHRY and CDR2 SYGVKD. The length of the CDR3 is 14 residues. Trimming left V 3 bases short and J 2 bases short, with 11 bases between. The CDR3 protein is CAISERGPPYEQYF. CDR3 coding DNA: TGTGCCATCAGTGAACGGGGCCCTCCCTACGAGCAGTACTTC.

The chain links TRBV5-1 to TRBJ1-1; D is undetermined. The CDR3 is 15 amino acids. Germline V CDR1 and CDR2: SGHRS, YFSETQ. With 0 bases removed from V and 2 bases from J, the gap between germline ends came to 11 bases. CDR3 nucleotides: TGCGCCAGCAGCTTGGTGGGCGGAACAAACACTGAAGCTTTCTTT. Its protein product is CASSLVGGTNTEAFF.

This clone was seen a handful of times. V usage is TRBV28 and J usage is TRBJ2-4; D is perhaps TRBD1 (6 bases). This CDR3 spans 14 amino acids. Germline V CDR1 and CDR2: MDHEN, SYDVKM. Trimming pared 4 bases from V and 4 bases from J, leaving 11 bases between. The chain's CDR3 is CASSSTGLKNIQYF. DNA for the CDR3: TGTGCCAGCAGTTCTACAGGGTTGAAAAACATTCAGTACTTC.

The chain links TRBV5-1 to TRBJ2-7; 8 positions match TRBD1. Trimming at V came to 5 bases and at J to 1 base, leaving 8 bases not matched to a gene. Looked up from germline, CDR1 is SGHRS and CDR2 is YFSETQ. CDR3 length equals 15 residues. In DNA, the CDR3 is TGCGCCAGCAGTGCAGGGGGCGGTCAATCCTACGAGCAGTACTTC. As protein: CASSAGGGQSYEQYF.

This clone was observed a handful of times. V and J are TRBV7-9 and TRBJ2-1, with D possibly matching TRBD1 (6 bases). Germline V lookup: CDR1 SEHNR, CDR2 FQNEAQ (reference sequence). V was pared by 8 bases and J by 0 bases, with 14 bases between. The CDR3 is 15 residues long. The CDR3 DNA is TGTGCCAGCGGGGCGGACAGCCTCTCCTACAATGAGCAGTTCTTC. Translation gives CASGADSLSYNEQFF. The whole variable domain, remainder taken from reference TRBV7-9 and TRBJ2-1, is DTGVSQNPRHKITKRGQNVTFRCDPISEHNRLYWYRQTLGQGPEFLTYFQNEAQLEKSRLLSDRFSAERPKGSFSTLEIQRTEQGDSAMYLCASGADSLSYNEQFFGPGTRLTVL.

This clone was counted between two and nine times. The genes are TRBV7-8 and TRBJ2-5, with 11 bases lining up with TRBD2. This CDR3 has 17 residues. Losses at the gene ends were 3 bases for V and 7 bases for J; bases not matched to a gene: 13. The germline V gene has CDR1 SGHVS and CDR2 FQNEAQ. The CDR3 region is CASSFSPGSGRAGTQYF. Written as DNA, the CDR3 is TGTGCCAGCAGCTTCTCTCCGGGTAGCGGGAGGGCCGGGACCCAGTACTTC.

The rearrangement links TRBV6-4 to TRBJ1-2; tentatively, D is TRBD1 (5 bases). The CDR3 totals 16 residues. Deletions cut 4 bases from V and 1 base from J, with 16 bases between. Germline lookup yields CDR1 MRHNA and CDR2 SNTAGT. Here the CDR3 reads CASSANTGTLNYGYTF. CDR3 DNA: TGTGCCAGCAGTGCTAATACAGGAACCCTTAACTATGGCTACACCTTC.

This clone was counted only a few times. The chain couples TRBV28 to TRBJ2-7; TRBD2 matches 8 bases. CDR1 is MDHEN and CDR2 is SYDVKM in the germline V gene. This CDR3 comprises 15 residues. V gave up 7 bases and J gave up 2 bases; unmatched junction bases: 10. CDR3: CASTPTSGAAYEQYF. In DNA form, the CDR3 reads TGTGCCAGCACCCCAACTAGCGGCGCAGCCTACGAGCAGTACTTC.

The V call is TRBV7-9, the J call TRBJ2-1; 10 bases match TRBD2. Germline V CDR1 and CDR2: SEHNR, FQNEAQ (reference sequence). CDR3 length: 14 residues. Losses at the gene ends were 6 bases for V and 5 bases for J; bases not matched to a gene: 4. Here the CDR3 DNA reads TGTGCCAGCAGGATAGCGGGGGGACACAATGAGCAGTTCTTC. Residues: CASRIAGGHNEQFF.

This clone was counted only a few times. V and J are TRBV7-7 and TRBJ2-5; 8 positions agree with TRBD2. The CDR3 is 13 amino acids. V lost 3 bases, J lost 9 bases, and 6 bases stayed unmatched. Germline V lookup: CDR1 SSHAT, CDR2 FNYEAQ (reference sequence). The CDR3 bases are TGTGCCAGCAGCTTGGAACGGGAGGGTCCCCAGTACTTC. This gives the protein CASSLEREGPQYF. Supplemented by reference TRBV7-7 and TRBJ2-5, the full variable domain reads GAGVSQSPRYKVTKRGQDVTLRCDPISSHATLYWYQQALGQGPEFLTYFNYEAQPDKSGLPSDRFSAERPEGSISTLTIQRTEQRDSAMYRCASSLEREGPQYFGPGTRLLVL.

This clone showed up many times. The rearrangement uses TRBV28 and TRBJ1-5; D unresolved. The V end was cut by 3 bases, the J end by 4 bases, with 4 bases between. Germline V CDR1 and CDR2: MDHEN, SYDVKM. This CDR3 is built from 12 residues. Written as DNA, the CDR3 is TGTGCCAGCAGTTTTTTGAATCAGCCCCAGCATTTT. This gives the protein CASSFLNQPQHF.

This clone occurred a few times. The V gene is TRBV5-1, the J gene TRBJ2-6; D is uncertain. The CDR3 consists of 15 residues. The V gene lost 6 bases and the J gene lost 0 bases, with 10 bases spanning the gap. CDR1 and CDR2 (germline): SGHRS, YFSETQ. This chain's CDR3 is CASMGRLSGANVLTF. CDR3 bases: TGCGCCAGCATGGGCAGACTCTCTGGGGCCAACGTCCTGACTTTC.

This clone was observed once. One junction end disagrees with the germline gene, perhaps due to a read error. In the same sample, other DNA sequences code for this CDR3. J is TRBJ1-2 and V is TRBV30; 12 positions agree with TRBD1. Germline values: CDR1 GTSNPN, CDR2 SVGIG (reference sequence). This CDR3 comprises 17 residues. DNA for the CDR3: TGCGCCTGGATGTGGATCTTGGGGACAGGGGGCGCGGATGGCTACACCTTC. It is translated as CAWMWILGTGGADGYTF.

This chain joins TRBV9 and TRBJ2-1; TRBD2 matches 7 bases. This CDR3 is 18 amino acids long. The V gene's germline CDR1 is SGDLS and CDR2 YYNGEE. The V segment lost 0 bases and the J segment 7 bases; nucleotides outside the gene matches: 16. DNA of the CDR3: TGTGCCAGCAGCGTAGCCGAGATTCGACTAGCTTCCAGGAATGAGCAGTTCTTC. Translating gives CASSVAEIRLASRNEQFF.

This clone has a handful of counts. The CDR3 sequence is CASSLSDGYQPQHF. The CDR3 nucleotides read TGTGCCAGCAGCTTAAGCGACGGCTATCAGCCCCAGCATTTT. The rearrangement links TRBV7-9 to TRBJ1-5; D remains unclear. Germline V CDR1 and CDR2: SEHNR, FQNEAQ (reference sequence). There are 14 residues in the CDR3. Trimming shortened V by 2 bases and J by 5 bases, and 10 bases separated the two germline ends.

This chain connects TRBV27 to TRBJ1-1, with D possibly matching TRBD1 (6 bases). V lost 4 bases and J lost 0, with 12 bases in between. The CDR3 runs to 15 residues. CDR1 and CDR2 from the germline V gene are MNHEY and SMNVEV (reference sequence). CDR3 sequence: CASSSSGAVNTEAFF. The CDR3 nucleotides read TGTGCCAGCAGTTCGTCAGGGGCTGTGAACACTGAAGCTTTCTTT.

As for this clone: Compared with germline, one end of the junction differs, possibly owing to a read error. The CDR3 nucleotides are TGCGCCAGCAGCCAATCGGGAGGGCCCAATCAGCCCCAGCATTTT. This gives the protein CASSQSGGPNQPQHF. The gene calls are TRBV5-4 and TRBJ1-5; D remains unclear. The CDR3 has 15 amino acids. CDR1 is SGHNT, CDR2 YYREEE, per germline (reference sequence).

This clone appeared a few times. This rearrangement joins TRBV28 to TRBJ2-7; 8 nucleotides line up with TRBD1. The CDR3 is 14 residues long. The germline V gene has CDR1 MDHEN and CDR2 SYDVKM. Unmatched junction bases numbered 9, after V lost 6 bases and J lost 5 bases. The CDR3 DNA follows: TGTGCCAGCAGAATCGGACAGGGTAGGAACGAGCAGTACTTC. This encodes CASRIGQGRNEQYF. Looking up the rest from reference TRBV28 and TRBJ2-7 gives the full variable domain: DVKVTQSSRYLVKRTGEKVFLECVQDMDHENMFWYRQDPGLGLRLIYFSYDVKMKEKGDIPEGYSVSREKKERFSLILESASTNQTSMYLCASRIGQGRNEQYFGPGTRLTVT.

The chain is built from TRBV6-1 and TRBJ2-7, with D possibly matching TRBD1 (5 bases). This CDR3 comprises 15 residues. Trimming left V 2 bases short and J 0 bases short, with 11 bases between. Germline CDR1 is MNHNS and CDR2 is SASEGT. The DNA for the CDR3 is TGTGCCAGCAGTGAAAGGGGCGATAGCTCCTACGAGCAGTACTTC. Translated: CASSERGDSSYEQYF.

This clone was picked up a small number of times. The DNA for the CDR3 is TGTGCCAGCTCACCCGGGAGACAGGAGGGAAACACCATATATTTT. It translates to CASSPGRQEGNTIYF. This chain uses TRBV18 with TRBJ1-3; a possible D gene is TRBD1 (6 bases). V lost 3 bases and J 4 bases, leaving 13 bases between the germline ends. The CDR3 extends over 15 amino acids. The V gene's germline CDR1 is KGHSH and CDR2 LQKENI.